One T cell receptor (beta chain) is described in this entry. What antigen it recognizes has not been identified. Base-call qualities are not available, and no considerably larger clone is one nucleotide away. The cohort was made up of 500 to 850 healthy bone marrow donors. At the time of sampling, every cohort member was nominally healthy, though immune exposures that went unrecorded were likely present. The donor tested CMV seropositive and was one of the 289 seropositive cohort members. Each donor provided a peripheral blood sample, and peripheral blood mononuclear cells were used for TCR beta sequencing. The Qiagen DNeasy Blood Extraction Kit was used to extract genomic DNA from the blood cell samples. This sample stems from a study of cytomegalovirus exposure and HLA in healthy donors (dated by TCRdb to about 2017). Turning to the overall study: An earlier analysis of roughly 610 of the donors reported around 280 Gb of sequence data and 95 million to 120 million unique TCR beta sequences obtained from about 179 million T cells. Approximately 300 gigabases of sequencing data and around 90 million unique TCR sequences made up an early release that covered over 550 HLA-typed donors. Of the roughly 420 genotyped donors, more than 75% were placed in the genetic ancestry cluster associated with self-reported Caucasian donors. The study aimed to test whether cataloging public T cell receptors could reveal signatures of past pathogen exposure. Using immunosequencing, the study profiled T cell repertoires from fewer than 700 subjects and related those repertoires to cytomegalovirus serostatus. Besides the first cohort of around 670 subjects, a separate validation cohort made up of roughly 120 different subjects was used. To predict cytomegalovirus infection status, the study combined high-throughput TCR immunosequencing, statistical association of individual TCRs with disease status, and machine learning. A later analysis re-analyzed previously published TCR beta repertoires from 666 donors and added high-resolution HLA genotyping to study TCR occurrence patterns. In the later analysis, no new phenotypic data were used to find candidate immune exposures; instead, reliance was placed on TCR beta sequences and their occurrence across donors. An earlier analysis of fewer than 700 of the donors applied high-throughput TCR beta sequencing to assess whether each TCR beta V gene segment acted as functional or pseudogenic. Alongside the repertoire data, information on donor age, sex, ethnicity and CMV serostatus was compiled. Genome-wide SNP genotypes for about 65% of the roughly 670 donors were used in a later genetic analysis, which treated that subset as a discovery cohort. All discovery cohort repertoires had been generated on a single sequencing platform. HLA typing covered class I and class II loci at four-digit resolution. The number of typed donors differed by locus: about 620-640 for A, B, C, DRB1 and DQB1; about 520 for DQA1; over 600 for DPA1; and some 470 for DPB1. Four or five DR-DQ haplotypes were treated as single units for association and clustering because of strong linkage in the cohort. On average, roughly 250,000 unique TCR beta nucleotide sequences were sequenced per donor among 350 to 400 genotyped donors of the cohort, with roughly a sixth of those sequences being non-productive.

Library generation was performed with the immunoSEQ multiplex PCR assay. For the multiplex PCR, a mixture combining 60 forward primers for TCR Vbeta segments and 13 reverse primers for TCR Jbeta segments was used. The CDR3 region of rearranged TCR beta genes was amplified from genomic DNA by a multiplex PCR assay. The amplified TCR beta libraries were sequenced on the Illumina HiSeq System as 87-base-pair reads. In the source study's methods: A later analysis tallied 80 million to 95 million unique TCR beta chains across the 666 repertoires, and approximately 12 million of those chains were shared by two or more donors. To remove PCR and sequencing errors, raw reads were error-corrected and collapsed into unique sequences using a nearest-neighbor algorithm that merged closely related sequences. Alignment of CDR3 sequences to IMGT reference sequences was used to assign V, D and J gene segments. For a sequence to be retained, a match of at least six nucleotides to both a V gene segment and a J gene segment was required. A rearrangement counted as productive if the CDR3 had no stop codons and remained in frame with V and J, and every other rearrangement counted as non-productive. CDR3 was defined by IMGT convention, running from the second conserved V-encoded cysteine to the conserved J-encoded phenylalanine. The earlier analysis of around 640 of the donors excluded sequences that lacked an unambiguous match to a single V gene segment. An earlier analysis of approximately 590 of the donors called V segments functional above 56.7% productive rearrangements and segregating when the between-donor standard deviation exceeded 5%. A statistical classification framework was built to diagnose cytomegalovirus status from the catalog of TCR beta chain sequences. A later analysis assigned V and J genes by comparing TCR nucleotide sequences with IMGT/GENE-DB human TR gene sequences. Using the TCRdist pipeline, a later analysis assigned CDR3 sequences along with most-parsimonious VDJ recombination scenarios. A later analysis defined each TCR beta chain by its CDR3 amino acid sequence plus V-gene family, and excluded reads lacking a unique V-gene family. A later analysis removed several hundred highly shared, low-generation-probability nucleotide sequences to deal with suspected cross-contamination and a sequencing artifact. In a later analysis, a clonal expansion index was calculated for each public chain from normalized within-repertoire ranks of inferred template counts. In a later analysis, generation probabilities were computed using a VDJ recombination model fitted to out-of-frame rearrangements, and the results were checked against IGoR. In a later analysis, hypergeometric tests were used to score TCR-TCR, TCR-HLA and TCR-CMV co-occurrence, with a repertoire-size bias correction applied to TCR pairs. A later analysis estimated false discovery rates by permuting HLA or CMV assignments 20 times. A later analysis grouped co-occurring TCRs with DBSCAN, adding TCRdist sequence similarity when clustering within HLA-allele-positive subsets. Co-occurrence clustering excluded repertoires with fewer than 30,000 or more than 120,000 public chains, plus five with anomalous nucleotide sharing. TCRdb took this table from immuneACCESS and kept in-frame rearrangements with V and J called. Such tables lack part of the clones; where checked against another copy, unresolved V genes explain under half of the gap, and the rest is unexplained. V, J and clone size derive from that table, while D and trimming were established from the DNA sequence. The sample includes about 150,000 clones, with roughly 68% observed a single time. The ten largest clones represent more than 9% of the sample.

Paper-wide results and their limitations: In this cohort, only TCR beta chains were sequenced, and detectable features were limited by the absence of alpha or paired-chain data. Roughly uniform sequencing depth across donors was assumed in presence/absence analyses, although this assumption may not hold. Strong co-occurrence of HLA alleles, especially DR and DQ, made assigning TCR associations to individual alleles difficult. While some public TCRs were present in many individuals, most TCR sequences turned up only very rarely across donors. A group of highly shared sequence variants was considered likely to be a technical artifact of the sequencing pipeline. In vitro tests confirmed that a few of the cytomegalovirus-associated TCR beta chains recognize cytomegalovirus antigens. A later analysis found that most CMV-associated TCR beta chains appeared HLA-restricted, with HLA associations seemingly driven largely by CMV exposure. The classifier was reported to diagnose cytomegalovirus status with high specificity and sensitivity in both the original cohort and the validation cohort. Some IMGT-functional V segments, including TRBV6-2 and TRBV6-3, could not be told apart with the 87-base-pair reads, so those segments were excluded. Because counts were too low, roughly 17 rarely observed V segments, including chromosome 9 orphons, were left out of the earlier analysis of several hundred of the donors. Correlated functional status among segregating V segments might reflect linkage disequilibrium, but an unknown experimental factor could not be ruled out. According to a later analysis, TCR association rates differed among HLA loci, with DRB1 alleles showing the most associated TCRs and HLA-C alleles showing the fewest. A total of 164 TCR beta chains were listed by the study as associated with cytomegalovirus. Compared with equally common non-associated chains, HLA-associated TCR beta chains in a later analysis were more clonally expanded and had lower generation probabilities. In a later analysis, some 18,000 TCR beta sequences were associated with specific HLA alleles at a false discovery rate of 0.05. A further reported finding was that TCR beta sequences accurately predicted the HLA-A and HLA-B alleles for most subjects in the first cohort. The authors suggested that the approach could potentially be extended to other disease states and immunological phenotypes. Immune exposure information for the cohort was limited to CMV serostatus. A later genetic analysis associated a missense DCLRE1C variant with V-gene and J-gene trimming of TCR beta chains, and an independent cohort replicated the association. Because some donors lacked HLA typing at each locus, the association tests relied only on the typed subset. In an earlier analysis of fewer than 700 of the donors, most TCR beta V segments appeared in productive rearrangements about 90% or about 30% of the time, broadly matching IMGT annotations. In a later analysis, several top co-occurrence clusters were reported to appear linked to parvovirus B19, influenza, CMV and Epstein-Barr virus. In a later genetic analysis, fewer N-insertions in productive TCRs were reported among donors in an Asian-associated ancestry cluster than the approximately 670-donor mean.

CDR1 and CDR2 (SNHLY, FYNNEI) derive from the germline V gene. The germline V and J ends show losses of 6 bases and 3 bases respectively, and no gene match explains 4 bases of the junction. The cysteine opens and the phenylalanine closes a CDR3 of 14 amino acids. The DNA shown is the 42-base CDR3, in frame from base 1. Sequencing was carried out using PBMCs. The sequence was collected from a man between 25 and 39 years old in good health and CMV-seropositive. Recombination joined TRBV2 with TRBJ2-2, with 7 junctional bases fitting TRBD1. The CDR3 amino acid sequence is: CASRGQGDTGELFF. Here is the DNA: TGTGCCAGCAGGGGGCAGGGGGACACCGGGGAGCTGTTTTTT. The reference TRBV2 and TRBJ2-2 proteins fill in what lies around the CDR3, so the full variable domain reads EPEVTQTPSHQVTQMGQEVILRCVPISNHLYFYWYRQILGQKVEFLVSFYNNEISEKSEIFDDQFSVERPDGSNFTLKIRSTKLEDSAMYFCASRGQGDTGELFFGEGSRLTVL.